One and the same sample provided the 26 T cell receptor beta chains below, sequenced in a study of T-cell reconstitution after alpha-beta-depleted transplantation in children. Unique molecular identifiers were used to barcode this TCRbeta library. TCRdb fed the PCR reads into MiXCR, producing one record per CDR3 protein. This table holds 450,000 to 550,000 distinct CDR3 sequences, about 10% found once. Sample: PBMCs, mostly from graft donor cells, taken 180 days after TCRalphabeta/CD19-depleted stem cell transplant. The receptors were gathered from a female patient between 2 and 15 years old who had a stem cell transplant for aplastic anemia, so the T cells may come from the graft donor.

This clonotype was picked up a small number of times. This chain joins TRBV7-9 and TRBJ1-4; 10 positions agree with TRBD1. Looked up from germline, CDR1 is SEHNR and CDR2 is FQNEAQ (reference sequence). CDR3 length: 16 residues. With 3 bases clipped from V and 0 bases from J, the junction kept 1 base outside the gene matches. The CDR3 is CASSFGTGATNEKLFF. For the CDR3, the DNA is TGTGCCAGCAGCTTCGGGACAGGGGCAACTAATGAAAAACTGTTTTTT. Supplemented by reference TRBV7-9 and TRBJ1-4, the full variable domain reads DTGVSQNPRHKITKRGQNVTFRCDPISEHNRLYWYRQTLGQGPEFLTYFQNEAQLEKSRLLSDRFSAERPKGSFSTLEIQRTEQGDSAMYLCASSFGTGATNEKLFFGSGTQLSVL.

This clonotype was counted between two and nine times. The rearrangement links TRBV14 to TRBJ1-1; unclear D gene. This CDR3 is built from 15 residues. The V end was cut by 4 bases, the J end by 1 base, with 13 bases between. Germline CDR1 reads SGHDN; CDR2 reads FVKESK. CDR3 amino acids: CASSPRYRENTEAFF. CDR3 bases: TGTGCCAGCAGCCCTAGGTACAGAGAGAACACTGAAGCTTTCTTT. The full variable domain, completed using reference TRBV14 and TRBJ1-1, is EAGVTQFPSHSVIEKGQTVTLRCDPISGHDNLYWYRRVMGKEIKFLLHFVKESKQDESGMPNNRFLAERTGGTYSTLKVQPAELEDSGVYFCASSPRYRENTEAFFGQGTRLTVV.

This clonotype was counted only a few times. This chain joins TRBV20-1 and TRBJ1-5; D is unresolved. The V end lost 5 bases, the J end lost 1 base, and 12 bases lay between the germline ends. The CDR3 contains 14 residues. Germline V gene data show CDR1 as DFQATT and CDR2 as SNEGSKA (reference sequence). CDR3 DNA: TGCAGTGCTGACTATATGGACAGCAATCAGCCCCAGCATTTT. This gives the protein CSADYMDSNQPQHF.

The V and J genes are TRBV28 and TRBJ2-7, with a possible D match to TRBD1 (6 bases). Trimming pared 4 bases from V and 5 bases from J, leaving 12 bases between. The CDR3 covers 13 residues. Per the germline V gene, CDR1 is MDHEN and CDR2 is SYDVKM. The CDR3 spells CASSSTGQNEQYF. CDR3 DNA sequence: TGTGCCAGCAGTTCTACAGGGCAAAACGAGCAGTACTTC.

This clonotype was seen more than once but under ten times. The genes are TRBV29-1 and TRBJ1-1; 7 bases map to TRBD1. Germline trimming cut 5 bases from V and 4 bases from J; bases unmatched to any gene: 4. Germline values: CDR1 SQVTM, CDR2 ANQGSEA. This CDR3 has 12 amino acids. This chain's CDR3 is CSVSGTVTEAFF. As DNA, the CDR3 is TGCAGCGTTTCCGGGACAGTCACTGAAGCTTTCTTT.

This clonotype occurred many times. This chain connects TRBV13 to TRBJ2-3; D not certain. The germline V gene has CDR1 PRHDT and CDR2 FYEKMQ (reference sequence). V lost 4 bases and J 2 bases, leaving 7 bases between the germline ends. The CDR3 is made up of 13 amino acids. The CDR3 spells CASSYVNTDTQYF. The DNA of the CDR3 is TGTGCCAGCAGCTACGTGAACACAGATACGCAGTATTTT. The variable domain in full, with the rest retrieved from reference TRBV13 and TRBJ2-3, is AAGVIQSPRHLIKEKRETATLKCYPIPRHDTVYWYQQGPGQDPQFLISFYEKMQSDKGSIPDRFSAQQFSDYHSELNMSSLELGDSALYFCASSYVNTDTQYFGPGTRLTVL.

This clonotype was seen a handful of times. This rearrangement joins TRBV28 to TRBJ2-5; 7 bases match TRBD2. The CDR3 totals 16 residues. V lost 1 base to trimming and J lost 1 base; unmatched junction nucleotides: 6. Germline lookup yields CDR1 MDHEN and CDR2 SYDVKM. CDR3 in DNA: TGTGCCAGCAGTTTATCCGCTAGCGGAACCCAAGAGACCCAGTACTTC. It translates to CASSLSASGTQETQYF. The full variable domain, completed using reference TRBV28 and TRBJ2-5, is DVKVTQSSRYLVKRTGEKVFLECVQDMDHENMFWYRQDPGLGLRLIYFSYDVKMKEKGDIPEGYSVSREKKERFSLILESASTNQTSMYLCASSLSASGTQETQYFGPGTRLLVL.

The V gene is TRBV12-3 or TRBV12-4, the J gene TRBJ2-3; the match to TRBD2 covers 7 bases. The CDR3 loop spans 17 amino acids. V lost 7 bases to trimming and J lost 2 bases; unmatched junction nucleotides: 15. CDR3 coding DNA: TGTGCCAGCACTAATTATGGGGGGAAGCGGGACACAGATACGCAGTATTTT. Its protein product is CASTNYGGKRDTDTQYF.

This clonotype was seen a few times. The DNA for the CDR3 is TGCAGTGCTAGAGGACCCGGGGAGACCCAGTACTTC. Protein sequence: CSARGPGETQYF. This rearrangement joins TRBV20-1 to TRBJ2-5, with D unresolved. V was clipped by 1 base and J by 5 bases, with 8 bases between them. The CDR3 is 12 residues long. In germline, CDR1 is DFQATT, CDR2 SNEGSKA (reference sequence).

The chain uses TRBV29-1 and TRBJ1-2; TRBD1 matches at 8 bases. The germline CDR1 and CDR2 sequences are SQVTM and ANQGSEA. With V trimmed by 5 bases and J by 4 bases, 6 bases remained unmatched. The CDR3 is made up of 13 amino acids. The CDR3 nucleotides read TGCAGCGTTCAGACAGGGGCCTCCTATGGCTACACCTTC. It yields the protein CSVQTGASYGYTF.

The chain uses TRBV12-3 or TRBV12-4 and TRBJ2-2; no reliable D call. Between the trimmed V and J ends, which lost 8 bases and 0 bases, there was a span of 13 bases. The CDR3 loop spans 15 amino acids. In nucleotides, the CDR3 is TGTGCCAGCGGAACCCGATCCCCGAACACCGGGGAGCTGTTTTTT. Amino acid sequence: CASGTRSPNTGELFF.

The chain employs TRBV5-4 and TRBJ2-5; 8 nucleotides line up with TRBD2. Germline V gene data show CDR1 as SGHNT and CDR2 as YYREEE (reference sequence). This CDR3 is built from 15 residues. J was trimmed by 6 bases and V by 2 bases; bases with no gene match: 9. This CDR3 is CASSLASGSKQTQYF. CDR3 nucleotide sequence: TGTGCCAGCAGCTTAGCCAGCGGGAGTAAACAGACCCAGTACTTC.

The chain recombines TRBV12-3 or TRBV12-4 with TRBJ2-1; 9 nucleotides line up with TRBD2. V shed 1 base and J 4 bases; nucleotides not matched to a gene: 5. CDR3 length: 16 residues. The CDR3 coding sequence is TGTGCCAGCAGTTTAGTGGCGGGAGGGATTTACAATGAGCAGTTCTTC. Translating gives CASSLVAGGIYNEQFF.

This chain uses TRBV7-8 with TRBJ1-1; the match to TRBD1 covers 10 bases. The germline V gene encodes CDR1 SGHVS and CDR2 FQNEAQ. CDR3 length: 12 residues. The V segment lost 8 bases and the J segment 7 bases; nucleotides outside the gene matches: 4. CDR3 region: CASGTGVGEAFF. The DNA for the CDR3 is TGTGCCAGCGGGACAGGGGTCGGTGAAGCTTTCTTT.

The chain recombines TRBV7-2 with TRBJ1-5; D uncertain. V lost 0 bases and J 6 bases, leaving 6 bases between the germline ends. The CDR3 is 13 amino acids. Germline lookup yields CDR1 SGHTA and CDR2 FQGNSA. The CDR3 spells CASSLAHIQPQHF. The CDR3 nucleotides are TGTGCCAGCAGCTTAGCCCACATTCAGCCCCAGCATTTT.

V is TRBV15 and J is TRBJ2-1, with D perhaps TRBD2 (5 bases). Germline loops: CDR1 LNHNV, CDR2 YYDKDF (reference sequence). The CDR3 covers 15 residues. V was pared by 4 bases and J by 8 bases, with 18 bases between. The CDR3, as DNA: TGTGCCACCAGCATGTACGGGGAGCGTGGCGATGAGCAGTTCTTC. Translated: CATSMYGERGDEQFF.

There are a few counts of this clonotype. The chain uses TRBV6-2 or TRBV6-3 and TRBJ2-1, with 8 bases identical to TRBD2. The CDR3 loop spans 14 amino acids. Trimming cost V 4 bases and J 8 bases; bases outside gene matches: 7. The germline gives CDR1 MNHEY, CDR2 SVGEGT. The CDR3 DNA reads as TGTGCCAGCAGTTTACCGGGAGGGAGTTATGAGCAGTTCTTC. Its translation: CASSLPGGSYEQFF.

J is TRBJ1-6 and V is TRBV18; no definite D call. Germline CDR1 reads KGHSH; CDR2 reads LQKENI. The CDR3 extends over 13 amino acids. The V end was cut by 1 base, the J end by 13 bases, with 11 bases between. CDR3 coding DNA: TGTGCCAGCTCACCACGGAAGGGCGTTCCCCTCCACTTT. This sequence encodes CASSPRKGVPLHF.

The chain has TRBV4-2 and TRBJ2-1; D may be TRBD1 or TRBD2 (6 bases each). CDR3 size: 15 residues. Trimming took 1 base from V and 7 from J, leaving 14 bases between them. Germline V gives CDR1 LGHNA, CDR2 YNFKEQ. Here the CDR3 reads CASSQGGTQGNEQFF. The CDR3 DNA reads as TGTGCCAGCAGCCAAGGCGGGACCCAGGGGAATGAGCAGTTCTTC.

V is TRBV7-8 and J is TRBJ2-1; the D call may be TRBD1 or TRBD2 (5 bases each). The V and J ends lost 5 bases and 2 bases respectively, with 16 bases between them. The CDR3 spans 16 residues. Germline V gives CDR1 SGHVS, CDR2 FQNEAQ. The CDR3 here is CASSLAGGRPYNEQFF. The CDR3 DNA reads TGTGCCAGCAGCCTTGCTGGGGGAAGACCCTACAATGAGCAGTTCTTC.

The rearrangement joins TRBV28 to TRBJ1-4, with D maybe TRBD1 (6 bases). Germline V gives CDR1 MDHEN, CDR2 SYDVKM. This CDR3 spans 14 amino acids. Trimming cost V 3 bases and J 10 bases, with 15 bases left between them. CDR3 region: CASSLGHRVGKLFF. CDR3 sequence (DNA): TGTGCCAGCAGTTTGGGACACAGGGTAGGAAAACTGTTTTTT.

This clonotype has more than one count but fewer than ten. The CDR3 region is CSAREGQTGIHQPQHF. The CDR3 DNA reads TGCAGTGCTAGAGAGGGGCAGACAGGGATCCATCAGCCCCAGCATTTT. This chain uses TRBV20-1 with TRBJ1-5; 7 bases match TRBD1. The CDR3 is 16 residues long. Germline CDR1 DFQATT, CDR2 SNEGSKA (reference sequence). The junction had 10 bases not matched to a gene; V was cut back by 0 bases and J by 5 bases.

This clonotype was seen more than once but under ten times. The V and J genes are TRBV7-8 and TRBJ2-1; either TRBD1 or TRBD2 may supply D (5 bases each). The CDR3 loop spans 16 amino acids. V shed 5 bases and J shed 5 bases, with 19 bases lying between them. Germline CDR1 and CDR2: SGHVS and FQNEAQ. The CDR3 DNA reads as TGTGCCAGCAGCCCCCCCCGAGGGGAAAGGAACAATGAGCAGTTCTTC. As protein: CASSPPRGERNNEQFF. The full variable domain, in which reference TRBV7-8 and TRBJ2-1 provide the parts outside the CDR3, is GAGVSQSPRYKVAKRGQDVALRCDPISGHVSLFWYQQALGQGPEFLTYFQNEAQLDKSGLPSDRFFAERPEGSVSTLKIQRTQQEDSAVYLCASSPPRGERNNEQFFGPGTRLTVL.

A few counts support this clonotype. The chain is built from TRBV4-2 and TRBJ2-3, with 7 bases identical to TRBD1. Germline trimming cut 6 bases from V and 0 bases from J; bases unmatched to any gene: 9. This CDR3 is 16 amino acids long. Germline CDR1 and CDR2: LGHNA and YNFKEQ. CDR3 bases: TGTGCCAGCAGTGGAGAAGAGGGGGCTAGCACAGATACGCAGTATTTT. Amino acids: CASSGEEGASTDTQYF.

This chain connects TRBV11-2 to TRBJ2-5; TRBD2 matches 11 bases. The CDR3 is made up of 15 amino acids. With V trimmed by 5 bases and J by 2 bases, 4 bases remained unmatched. CDR1 SGHAT and CDR2 FQNNGV come from the germline V gene. CDR3 residues: CASSHWTSGQETQYF. The CDR3 bases are TGTGCCAGCAGCCACTGGACTAGCGGGCAAGAGACCCAGTACTTC.

The gene calls are TRBV13 and TRBJ2-7; D call uncertain. Trimming removed 1 base from V and 4 bases from J, with 14 bases in between. In germline, CDR1 is PRHDT, CDR2 FYEKMQ (reference sequence). The CDR3 spans 15 residues. CDR3 DNA sequence: TGTGCCAGCAGCTTAGTTGGGTCCAGGCCTTACGAGCAGTACTTC. Translating it yields CASSLVGSRPYEQYF.